A single sample is the source of the 17 T cell receptor beta chains below, sequenced in a study of shared clonotypes between healthy human individuals. Clones were read by immunoSEQ multiplex PCR, and TCRdb kept only the in-frame ones, dropping some. The sample carries some 1,600,000 clones, 98% recorded once. Sample: naive CD4+ T cells sorted from blood. As to subset: CD45RA+ positively selected. The receptors stem from a man aged 25-40 years in good health.

The chain has TRBV27 and TRBJ2-7; D call uncertain. Germline values: CDR1 MNHEY, CDR2 SMNVEV (reference sequence). V lost 4 bases and J lost 0, with 16 bases in between. This CDR3 has 16 amino acids. CDR3 residues: CASSSYPGPSSYEQYF. The CDR3 nucleotides are TGTGCCAGCAGTTCATATCCGGGTCCCAGCTCCTACGAGCAGTACTTC.

This sequence joins TRBV27 and TRBJ2-1; 8 positions agree with TRBD2. The germline gives CDR1 MNHEY, CDR2 SMNVEV (reference sequence). The CDR3 consists of 15 residues. V shed 4 bases, J shed 8 bases, and the junction held 10 bases outside the gene matches. As DNA, the CDR3 is TGTGCCAGCAGTTCACCGGGGCTCGGGGGGGATGAGCAGTTCTTC. Its protein is CASSSPGLGGDEQFF.

The V gene is TRBV28, the J gene TRBJ1-4; D ambiguous. V lost 8 bases and J lost 4, with 8 bases in between. The CDR3 totals 12 residues. Germline loops: CDR1 MDHEN, CDR2 SYDVKM. This CDR3 reads CASLTSNEKLFF. The CDR3 nucleotides are TGTGCCAGCTTGACAAGTAATGAAAAACTGTTTTTT.

This sequence joins TRBV2 and TRBJ2-5; no reliable D call. CDR1 is SNHLY and CDR2 is FYNNEI in the germline V gene. This CDR3 has 15 residues. The V end lost 1 base, the J end lost 5 bases, and 14 bases lay between the germline ends. The CDR3 region is CASSEVTRSLETQYF. The CDR3 bases are TGTGCCAGCAGTGAAGTAACCCGAAGCTTGGAGACCCAGTACTTC.

The chain recombines TRBV7-9 with TRBJ2-3; D unclear. CDR1 and CDR2 from the germline V gene are SEHNR and FQNEAQ (reference sequence). With 2 bases removed from V and 0 bases from J, the gap between germline ends came to 6 bases. CDR3 length: 14 amino acids. CDR3 protein: CASSLRQSTDTQYF. The CDR3 DNA reads TGTGCCAGCAGCTTACGTCAGAGCACAGATACGCAGTATTTT. The whole variable domain, filled in from reference TRBV7-9 and TRBJ2-3, reads DTGVSQNPRHKITKRGQNVTFRCDPISEHNRLYWYRQTLGQGPEFLTYFQNEAQLEKSRLLSDRFSAERPKGSFSTLEIQRTEQGDSAMYLCASSLRQSTDTQYFGPGTRLTVL.

This clone was found once. The chain employs TRBV4-2 and TRBJ2-3; 12 bases are a match to TRBD2. With V trimmed by 1 base and J by 2 bases, 7 bases remained unmatched. The CDR3 sequence is 18 residues long. Germline values: CDR1 LGHNA, CDR2 YNFKEQ. The CDR3 sequence is CASSQVLGLAGTTDTQYF. The CDR3 nucleotides read TGTGCCAGCAGCCAAGTCCTAGGACTAGCGGGAACCACAGATACGCAGTATTTT.

V gene TRBV7-9 combines with J gene TRBJ2-2, with 10 bases lining up with TRBD1. The CDR3 has 19 amino acids. Germline values: CDR1 SEHNR, CDR2 FQNEAQ (reference sequence). The junction had 16 bases not matched to a gene; V was cut back by 5 bases and J by 4 bases. CDR3 protein: CASSVRRTGGSHSTGELFF. CDR3 coding DNA: TGTGCCAGCAGCGTACGGCGGACAGGGGGTAGTCATAGCACCGGGGAGCTGTTTTTT.

The chain joins TRBV2 to TRBJ2-3; TRBD2 agrees at 9 bases. The germline V gene encodes CDR1 SNHLY and CDR2 FYNNEI. Losses at the gene ends were 7 bases for V and 4 bases for J; bases not matched to a gene: 12. CDR3 length: 16 residues. CDR3 in amino acids: CASTIQGSGRSDTQYF. The CDR3 bases are TGTGCCAGCACCATTCAGGGTAGCGGGAGATCAGATACGCAGTATTTT.

The chain recombines TRBV6-1 with TRBJ2-3, with 7 bases matching TRBD1. CDR3 length: 14 residues. Germline trimming cut 0 bases from V and 10 bases from J; bases unmatched to any gene: 7. The germline V gene has CDR1 MNHNS and CDR2 SASEGT. CDR3 sequence (DNA): TGTGCCAGCAGTGAAGCGCTTCAGGGGGTACCGCAGTATTTT. This sequence encodes CASSEALQGVPQYF.

V usage is TRBV18 and J usage is TRBJ1-4; D may be TRBD1 (5 bases). The germline CDR1 and CDR2 sequences are KGHSH and LQKENI. This CDR3 has 16 amino acids. Trimming removed 2 bases from V and 2 bases from J, with 12 bases in between. DNA of the CDR3: TGTGCCAGCTCACCAGGCGAGGGGCTTACTAATGAAAAACTGTTTTTT. This sequence encodes CASSPGEGLTNEKLFF.

The chain uses TRBV5-1 and TRBJ2-7; D possibly corresponds to TRBD2 (5 bases). This CDR3 is built from 15 residues. Trimming removed 4 bases at V and 1 base at J, with 15 bases between. CDR1 and CDR2 (germline): SGHRS, YFSETQ. Here the CDR3 reads CASSPQWEWSYEQYF. The CDR3 DNA is TGCGCCAGCAGCCCGCAGTGGGAGTGGTCCTACGAGCAGTACTTC.

J is TRBJ2-7 and V is TRBV7-6; TRBD2 matches 10 bases. The germline V gene has CDR1 SGHVS and CDR2 FNYEAQ. This CDR3 contains 15 residues. V shed 6 bases and J 7 bases; nucleotides not matched to a gene: 12. For the CDR3, the DNA is TGTGCCAGCAGTCCGACTAGCGGGCTCCGTCAGGAGCAGTACTTC. It translates to CASSPTSGLRQEQYF.

This clone is a singleton in its sample. V and J are TRBV29-1 and TRBJ2-7; 8 bases line up with TRBD2. The CDR3 length is 15 residues. V lost 0 bases and J lost 4; bases outside the gene matches: 8. The V gene's germline CDR1 is SQVTM and CDR2 ANQGSEA. The CDR3 spells CSVEDRLAGRYEQYF. The CDR3 coding sequence is TGCAGCGTTGAAGATCGATTAGCGGGAAGGTACGAGCAGTACTTC.

Regarding this clone: The junction and the germline gene differ at one end; a read error may be behind it. The rearrangement joins TRBV6-5 to TRBJ2-1; D may correspond to TRBD1 or TRBD2 (7 bases each). CDR1 and CDR2 (germline): MNHEY, SVGAGI. This CDR3 comprises 14 residues. CDR3 coding DNA: TGTGCCAGCAGTGACTCAGGGGGGGGGCTGGAGCAGTTCTTC. Translating gives CASSDSGGGLEQFF.

The chain joins TRBV11-3 to TRBJ2-1; D perhaps matches TRBD2 (6 bases). This CDR3 is 15 amino acids long. Germline loops: CDR1 SGHNT, CDR2 YENEEA. V dropped 5 bases and J dropped 0 bases, with 11 bases sitting between them. The CDR3 reads CASSQRGLSYNEQFF. CDR3 coding DNA: TGTGCCAGCAGCCAGAGGGGACTCTCCTACAATGAGCAGTTCTTC.

This rearrangement joins TRBV5-8 to TRBJ1-2; tentative D call: TRBD1 (5 bases). Trimming cost V 4 bases and J 4 bases, with 11 bases left between them. The CDR3 sequence is 13 residues long. The V gene's germline CDR1 is SGHTS and CDR2 YDEGEE. The CDR3 is CASSARGTYGYTF. The CDR3 nucleotides are TGTGCCAGCAGCGCCCGCGGGACCTATGGCTACACCTTC.

Details on this clone: Other DNA sequences in the sample encode the same CDR3. The chain uses TRBV5-1 and TRBJ2-6; no reliable D call. Per germline, CDR1 SGHRS and CDR2 YFSETQ. The CDR3 is 13 amino acids. V was shortened by 1 base and J by 4 bases, with 3 bases between the two germline ends. The CDR3 DNA sequence: TGCGCCAGCAGCTTGTCCGGGGCCAACGTCCTGACTTTC. Translation gives CASSLSGANVLTF.